The 24 T cell receptor beta chains listed next were all sequenced from one sample in a study of blood T cell repertoires in COVID-19. Method: immunoSEQ multiplex PCR; TCRdb's copy keeps in-frame clones and lacks some. The sample carries 200,000 to 300,000 clones, approximately 86% recorded once. Sequenced: peripheral blood. Source of these receptors: a man aged 30 to 39 with active or convalescent COVID-19.

This clone has just one count. The J gene is TRBJ1-4, the V gene TRBV5-1; D perhaps matches TRBD1 (6 bases). The CDR3 runs to 15 residues. Looked up from germline, CDR1 is SGHRS and CDR2 is YFSETQ. V lost 6 bases and J 4 bases, leaving 16 bases between the germline ends. The CDR3 DNA reads as TGCGCCAGCACTCCCCGGGGGGCGGATAATGAAAAACTGTTTTTT. Amino acid sequence: CASTPRGADNEKLFF.

The J gene is TRBJ1-5, the V gene TRBV3-1 (or the pseudogene TRBV3-2); 9 bases align to TRBD1. This CDR3 is 15 amino acids long. CDR1 and CDR2 (germline): LGHDT, YNNKEL (reference sequence). V was clipped by 6 bases and J by 6 bases; unmatched bases: 9. CDR3 region: CASSDRGGMGQPQHF. As DNA, the CDR3 is TGTGCCAGCAGTGACAGGGGGGGCATGGGTCAGCCCCAGCATTTT.

J is TRBJ2-7 and V is TRBV7-9; tentative D call: TRBD1 (6 bases). Germline values: CDR1 SEHNR, CDR2 FQNEAQ (reference sequence). V was pared by 6 bases and J by 2 bases, with 20 bases between. CDR3 length: 16 amino acids. The CDR3 spells CASSYLTGTTTYEQYF. The CDR3 DNA reads TGTGCCAGCAGTTACCTAACAGGGACAACCACCTACGAGCAGTACTTC.

This chain joins TRBV27 and TRBJ2-1; D might be TRBD1 (6 bases). The CDR3 extends over 18 amino acids. Deletions cut 2 bases from V and 8 bases from J, with 25 bases between. CDR1 is MNHEY, CDR2 SMNVEV, per germline (reference sequence). CDR3 loop: CASSLGSPGVSPNDEQFF. The CDR3 DNA reads TGTGCCAGCAGTTTAGGGTCCCCAGGGGTTTCTCCCAACGATGAGCAGTTCTTC.

The genes are TRBV19 and TRBJ2-1, with a possible D match to TRBD1 (5 bases). The CDR3 runs to 12 residues. V gave up 10 bases and J gave up 7 bases, with 14 bases separating them. From germline, CDR1 is LNHDA and CDR2 SQIVND (reference sequence). The CDR3 DNA reads TGTGCCACCCAGATAGGGGCTAATGAGCAGTTCTTC. It yields the protein CATQIGANEQFF.

This clone has a handful of counts. At the DNA level, this CDR3 is encoded by other sequences in the same sample as well. J is TRBJ2-7 and V is TRBV12-3 or TRBV12-4; D unclear. The V end was cut by 5 bases, the J end by 4 bases, with 6 bases between. The CDR3 has 11 amino acids. CDR3 in amino acids: CASSRGYEQYF. CDR3 sequence (DNA): TGTGCCAGCAGTCGCGGATACGAGCAGTACTTC.

The chain has TRBV7-6 and TRBJ2-1; TRBD1 is a possible D gene (6 bases). The V gene's germline CDR1 is SGHVS and CDR2 FNYEAQ. The V end was cut by 1 base, the J end by 6 bases, with 13 bases between. This CDR3 contains 15 residues. The CDR3 DNA reads as TGTGCCAGCAGCTTAGGGCCAGGGGCGGGCAATGAGCAGTTCTTC. The encoded protein is CASSLGPGAGNEQFF. Supplemented by reference TRBV7-6 and TRBJ2-1, the full variable domain reads GAGVSQSPRYKVTKRGQDVALRCDPISGHVSLYWYRQALGQGPEFLTYFNYEAQQDKSGLPNDRFSAERPEGSISTLTIQRTEQRDSAMYRCASSLGPGAGNEQFFGPGTRLTVL.

This sequence joins TRBV19 and TRBJ1-3, with a weak D call TRBD1 (6 bases). V lost 7 bases to trimming and J lost 4 bases, with 14 bases between them. In germline, CDR1 is LNHDA, CDR2 SQIVND (reference sequence). The CDR3 totals 14 residues. CDR3 in amino acids: CASTDRLLGNTIYF. In DNA, the CDR3 is TGTGCCAGTACCGACAGGCTCTTGGGAAACACCATATATTTT.

This clone has just a few counts. The V gene is TRBV6-1, the J gene TRBJ1-5; 7 bases align to TRBD1. The V and J ends lost 3 bases and 7 bases, in that order; junction bases with no gene match: 3. Germline CDR1 is MNHNS and CDR2 is SASEGT. There are 13 residues in the CDR3. The CDR3 spells CASSEGQRQPQHF. CDR3 DNA sequence: TGTGCCAGCAGTGAGGGACAGCGCCAGCCCCAGCATTTT.

This chain uses TRBV10-3 with TRBJ1-1, with D possibly TRBD1 on 5 matching bases. The CDR3 spans 15 residues. Germline V gene data show CDR1 as ENHRY and CDR2 as SYGVKD. The ends were cut back, 2 bases at V and 1 base at J, with 11 bases in the middle. The CDR3 spells CAISEPGVRNTEAFF. DNA for the CDR3: TGTGCCATCAGTGAGCCGGGGGTCCGGAACACTGAAGCTTTCTTT.

The V gene is TRBV19, the J gene TRBJ1-1; D remains unclear. The V end was cut by 7 bases, the J end by 2 bases, with 14 bases between. This CDR3 comprises 14 residues. From germline, CDR1 is LNHDA and CDR2 SQIVND (reference sequence). The CDR3 reads CASTRDKLNTEAFF. The CDR3 DNA sequence: TGTGCCAGTACCAGAGACAAACTTAACACTGAAGCTTTCTTT.

J is TRBJ2-7 and V is TRBV2; no firm D call. Trimming took 3 bases from V and 3 from J, leaving 6 bases between them. CDR1 and CDR2 from the germline V gene are SNHLY and FYNNEI. There are 12 residues in the CDR3. As DNA, the CDR3 is TGTGCCAGCAGTGATTTACTCTACGAGCAGTACTTC. This translates into CASSDLLYEQYF.

The chain couples TRBV11-1 to TRBJ1-2; 11 bases line up with TRBD1. The J segment lost 4 bases and the V segment lost 5 bases, leaving 9 bases of the junction unmatched. The CDR3 covers 16 residues. CDR1 is SGHAT, CDR2 FQDESV, per germline (reference sequence). As DNA, the CDR3 is TGTGCCAGCAGCCCCGGACAGGGGGCTTCAACCTATGGCTACACCTTC. Its translation: CASSPGQGASTYGYTF.

V usage is TRBV6-5 and J usage is TRBJ2-5; 11 positions agree with TRBD2. After removal of 8 bases from V and 0 bases from J, the junction contained 5 bases not matched to a gene. The germline CDR1 and CDR2 sequences are MNHEY and SVGAGI. The CDR3 consists of 15 residues. CDR3 sequence: CASAWTSGYQETQYF. The CDR3 bases are TGTGCCAGCGCGTGGACTAGCGGGTACCAAGAGACCCAGTACTTC.

The gene calls are TRBV10-3 and TRBJ1-6, with unresolved D. Germline V gives CDR1 ENHRY, CDR2 SYGVKD. This CDR3 contains 13 residues. Trimming shortened V by 6 bases and J by 9 bases, and 12 bases separated the two germline ends. The CDR3 DNA reads TGTGCCATCAGCCCGGGGATTGGTTCACCCCTCCACTTT. Protein product: CAISPGIGSPLHF.

The V gene is TRBV18, the J gene TRBJ1-1; a weak D match, TRBD1 (5 bases). CDR1 KGHSH and CDR2 LQKENI come from the germline V gene. This CDR3 has 15 residues. V was cut by 3 bases and J by 7 bases, with 18 bases left in between. The CDR3 region is CASSPDHTRGVEAFF. The CDR3, as DNA: TGTGCCAGCTCACCCGATCATACCCGGGGGGTTGAAGCTTTCTTT.

The chain uses TRBV5-1 and TRBJ1-1; D unclear. The CDR3 runs to 15 residues. The V end lost 1 base, the J end lost 1 base, and 11 bases lay between the germline ends. The germline CDR1 and CDR2 sequences are SGHRS and YFSETQ. The CDR3 nucleotides read TGCGCCAGCAGCTTGTCACGGGATCGGAACACTGAAGCTTTCTTT. Amino acids: CASSLSRDRNTEAFF.

The V call is TRBV12-3 or TRBV12-4, the J call TRBJ1-4, with D perhaps matching TRBD1 (5 bases). V was cut by 8 bases and J by 6 bases, with 13 bases left in between. The length of the CDR3 is 13 residues. CDR3 loop: CASQRIGDEKLFF. CDR3 sequence (DNA): TGTGCCAGCCAGAGGATAGGGGATGAAAAACTGTTTTTT.

The chain employs TRBV7-6 and TRBJ1-5; D is possibly TRBD1 (5 bases). This CDR3 region has 13 residues. From germline, CDR1 is SGHVS and CDR2 FNYEAQ. Trimming pared 5 bases from V and 4 bases from J, leaving 9 bases between. This CDR3 reads CASSGGINQPQHF. CDR3 coding DNA: TGTGCCAGCAGCGGGGGGATAAATCAGCCCCAGCATTTT.

V is TRBV6-4 and J is TRBJ2-5; 10 bases are shared with TRBD1. This CDR3 has 16 amino acids. Germline-derived CDR1 and CDR2 are MRHNA and SNTAGT. V lost 3 bases and J lost 3; bases outside the gene matches: 7. The CDR3: CASSDPGQGREETQYF. As DNA, the CDR3 is TGTGCCAGCAGTGATCCGGGACAGGGGCGGGAAGAGACCCAGTACTTC.

The chain recombines TRBV2 with TRBJ1-4; 8 bases match TRBD1. This CDR3 comprises 18 residues. The V gene's germline CDR1 is SNHLY and CDR2 FYNNEI. With V trimmed by 4 bases and J by 8 bases, 18 bases remained unmatched. The DNA of the CDR3 is TGTGCCAGCAGTGTTGGCCTAGGGTCGACAGGGGATGGGGAAAAACTGTTTTTT. The encoded protein is CASSVGLGSTGDGEKLFF.

This rearrangement joins TRBV5-1 to TRBJ1-5; tentative D call: TRBD1 (5 bases). Trimming took 6 bases from V and 8 from J, leaving 18 bases between them. This CDR3 spans 14 amino acids. Germline V gene data show CDR1 as SGHRS and CDR2 as YFSETQ. The CDR3 coding sequence is TGCGCCAGCAAGATAGGGGATTTTGATGAGCCCCAGCATTTT. Residues: CASKIGDFDEPQHF.

This clone was observed a handful of times. The chain joins TRBV7-2 to TRBJ1-3; D gene ambiguous. CDR1 and CDR2 from the germline V gene are SGHTA and FQGNSA. This CDR3 region has 14 residues. With 5 bases removed from V and 0 bases from J, the gap between germline ends came to 8 bases. The DNA of the CDR3 is TGTGCCAGCAGCCACAGTAACTCTGGAAACACCATATATTTT. It codes for CASSHSNSGNTIYF.

In this sample, this clone turned up a few times. J is TRBJ2-1 and V is TRBV7-8, with a weak D call TRBD2 (7 bases). This CDR3 is built from 17 residues. CDR1 and CDR2 from the germline V gene are SGHVS and FQNEAQ. V lost 8 bases to trimming and J lost 10 bases, with 30 bases between them. The CDR3 nucleotides are TGTGCCAGCTACTTAGAGGCGGTATCTAGGGGGGGAGGAGAGCAGTTCTTC. Its protein product is CASYLEAVSRGGGEQFF.